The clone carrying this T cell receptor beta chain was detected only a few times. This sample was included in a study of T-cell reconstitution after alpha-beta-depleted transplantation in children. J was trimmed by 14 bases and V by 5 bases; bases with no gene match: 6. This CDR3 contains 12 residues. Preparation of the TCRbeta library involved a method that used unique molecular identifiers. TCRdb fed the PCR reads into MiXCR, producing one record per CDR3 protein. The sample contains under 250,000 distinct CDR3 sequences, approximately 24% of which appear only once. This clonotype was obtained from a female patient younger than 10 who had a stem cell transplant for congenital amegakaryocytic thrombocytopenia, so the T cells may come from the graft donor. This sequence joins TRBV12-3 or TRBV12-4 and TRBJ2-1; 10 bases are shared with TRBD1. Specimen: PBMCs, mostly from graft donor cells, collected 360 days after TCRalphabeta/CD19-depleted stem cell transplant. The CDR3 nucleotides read TGTGCCAGCAGTGAAGGACAGGGGGGGAAGTTCTTC. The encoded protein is CASSEGQGGKFF.